The entry below gives a single TCR beta chain sequence along with its context. This clonotype was recorded many times. Its antigen is not yet known. Base qualities are missing; no much larger clone stands one base away. Taken from the germline V gene (reference sequence), the CDR1 and CDR2 loops are MNHEY and SMNVEV. After removal of 6 bases from V and 5 bases from J, the junction retains 8 bases not matched to a gene. Including the terminal cysteine and phenylalanine, the CDR3 comprises 16 residues. Only CDR3 DNA remains: 48 bases, in frame from the first base. Per the publication, the time point label means: newly diagnosed GD, antithyroid drugs for less than 3 months. For both TCR sequencing and RNA sequencing, RNA was extracted from PBMCs in TRIzol. Graves' disease was diagnosed according to American Thyroid Association guidelines. Patients were recruited from an endocrinology department in Xi'an, China. Each patient gave approximately 9 milliliters of peripheral blood, collected in an EDTA anticoagulant tube. Ficoll Paque Plus density gradient separation was used to isolate PBMCs, and no additional T cell sorting was done. An Agilent 2100 Bioanalyzer and agarose gel were used to assess RNA quality, and a NanoDrop 2000 was used to measure RNA concentration.

This entry is derived from a study of regulatory T cells in long-lasting Graves disease (dated by TCRdb to the early 2020s). Broadly, across the study: Newly diagnosed Graves' disease patients had taken antithyroid drugs for less than 3 months. Peripheral blood TCR sequencing and RNA sequencing compared persistent Graves' disease patients with newly diagnosed Graves' disease patients. TCR sequencing covered 13 persistent and 20 or so newly diagnosed Graves' disease patients, some 33 samples in total. The study was registered as a clinical trial and conducted in China.

Here is what the overall study found, with its caveats: Only the TCR beta chain was sequenced and analyzed. The authors noted that the small sample size was a limitation that may lower accuracy. TRBV28, TRBJ1-2 and TRBJ2-5 were preferentially used in persistent disease, while TRBV20-1 and TRBJ2-1 were favored in newly diagnosed disease. Only peripheral blood was studied, because thyroid tissue, the primary lesion, was inaccessible. Compared with newly diagnosed patients, persistent Graves' disease patients had lower TCR Shannon entropy and fewer highly expanded clones, which suggests clonal expansion. Persistent patients shared more public clonotypes among themselves (roughly 2,700) than newly diagnosed patients did (roughly 920).

Receptor amplification or capture employed multiplex PCR. TCRdb names Illumina HiSeq 4000 as the instrument used. CDR3 regions were amplified by Arm-PCR with iRepertoire HTBI primers to construct TCR beta libraries. Before sequencing, the PCR products went through gel purification. The authors processed their data as follows. Across samples, about 63 TRBV and 14 TRBJ segments were identified and used for gene usage analysis of CDR3 amino acid clonotypes. Filtered high-quality paired reads were merged into contigs using COPE and FqMerger. BLAST was used to align contigs to IMGT TRBV, TRBD and TRBJ reference genes, and CDR3 was defined according to IMGT. Any clonotype with a frequency above 0.1% was counted as a highly expanded clone. Repertoire diversity was measured by Shannon entropy, and V-J evenness by the Gini coefficient. A clonotype was considered public if more than one individual shared it. Starting from the raw public reads, TCRdb applied fastp trimming at Q25, assembled clones with MiXCR and retained in-frame beta chains. Each record represents a unique CDR3 protein, reported with the most common genes and DNA among its rows. In this record, the V and J calls reflect TCRdb's handling and not the investigators' own analysis. In all, the sample holds a few hundred thousand distinct CDR3 sequences, and roughly a sixth of those were seen once. The top ten constitute 25% to 30% of the sample.

The same data also went into a second study, on T cells in Graves' hyperthyroidism and ophthalmopathy. From the second report: Graves' hyperthyroidism was defined as stable when no progression to ophthalmopathy occurred over 18 months of follow-up. Hyperthyroidism patients were newly diagnosed, with disease duration under 2 months, and aged 18 to 65 years. The study excluded patients with uncontrolled infections, other autoimmune diseases, pregnancy or lactation. Clinical symptoms, serum thyroxine and TRAb, thyroid ultrasound, and orbital computed tomography formed the basis for the diagnoses. The first round of RT-PCR for the TCR CDR3 was performed with the HTBI primer set and the Qiagen OneStep RT-PCR kit. Most expanded thyroid clonotypes (frequency above 0.001) were also detected in blood, suggesting blood repertoires may reflect thyroid immune responses. A 13 V-J signature model separated ophthalmopathy from stable hyperthyroidism, with 87.88% sensitivity and around 84% specificity in cross-validation and 80%/75% in testing. In validation, progression to ophthalmopathy was predicted by the model with nearly 71% sensitivity and 72.22% specificity, a median of roughly six months before onset. TCR V-J signatures able to tell the groups apart were searched for in a discovery cohort of 95 or so patients, of whom about 40 had Graves' ophthalmopathy and 57 had stable Graves' hyperthyroidism. Prospective prediction of ophthalmopathy was tested in an independent validation cohort consisting of some 20 hyperthyroidism patients and more than 15 patients who later progressed to ophthalmopathy. The roughly 91 discovery patients were randomly split 7:3 into training and test sets. In addition, the study compared T-cell repertoires in thyroid tissue and in blood from about six Graves' hyperthyroidism patients. After blood sampling, hyperthyroidism patients were treated with methimazole at a starting dose of 30 mg daily, and ophthalmopathy patients were treated with high-dose intravenous methylprednisolone. The libraries were constructed in a second round of multiplex PCR and then size-selected and purified. The libraries were sequenced on an Illumina HiSeq2000 using paired-end 100 bp reads. SOAPnuke was used to process the raw data, throwing out any read that contained adapters or uncalled bases, had a mean Phred below 15, or lacked an exact constant-primer or identifier match. COPE v1.2.5 was used to merge high-quality paired reads, and clonotypes were defined as unique nucleotide sequences. MiTCR v1.1 was used to align clonotypes to the IMGT TRBV, TRBD and TRBJ reference segments. Analysis was restricted to V-J combinations with a frequency above 0.0001, which covered about 99% of repertoires. The TCS score was defined as the ratio of F50 (clonal expansion) to E x V (chaos), calculated using BLOSUM62-based TCRdist between CDR3 peptides within each V-J. Welch's t-statistics and random forest reduced roughly 530 V-J features to roughly 13, which were used in a naive Bayes classifier (R e1071). No statistical method was used to fix the sample size in advance, and group allocation was not hidden from the investigators. TCR Vbeta CDR3 sequencing of approximately 140 peripheral blood samples (fewer than 45 ophthalmopathy, 75 to 85 hyperthyroidism and around 17 progressor patients) is reported in the paper.

The clonotype originates from a man between 40 and 49 years old with Graves disease. Donor details come from another sample of the same person, matched by shared clones. The chain is made from TRBV27 and TRBJ2-5, and TRBD2 aligns with 14 junction nucleotides. Sequencing was performed on peripheral blood mononuclear cells (PBMCs), taken at new diagnosis, from a patient treated with antithyroid drugs. CDR3 reads: CASSWTSGGPWETQYF. Here is the DNA: TGTGCCAGCAGCTGGACTAGCGGGGGGCCTTGGGAGACCCAGTACTTC.